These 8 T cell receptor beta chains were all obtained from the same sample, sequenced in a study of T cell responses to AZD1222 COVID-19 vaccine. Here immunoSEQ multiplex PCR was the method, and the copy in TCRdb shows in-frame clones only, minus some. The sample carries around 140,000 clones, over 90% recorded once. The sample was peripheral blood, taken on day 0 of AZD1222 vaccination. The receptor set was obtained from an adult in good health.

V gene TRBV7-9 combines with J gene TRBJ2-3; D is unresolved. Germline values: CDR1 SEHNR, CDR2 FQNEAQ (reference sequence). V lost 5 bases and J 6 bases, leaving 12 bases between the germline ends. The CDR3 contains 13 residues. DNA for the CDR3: TGTGCCAGCAGCCCTAGTACGGAGGATACGCAGTATTTT. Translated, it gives CASSPSTEDTQYF.

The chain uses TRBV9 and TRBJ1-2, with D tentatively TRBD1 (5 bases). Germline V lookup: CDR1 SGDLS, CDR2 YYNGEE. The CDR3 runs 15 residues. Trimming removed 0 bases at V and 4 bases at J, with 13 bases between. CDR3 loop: CASSVDRGIGYGYTF. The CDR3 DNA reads TGTGCCAGCAGCGTAGATAGGGGTATCGGCTATGGCTACACCTTC.

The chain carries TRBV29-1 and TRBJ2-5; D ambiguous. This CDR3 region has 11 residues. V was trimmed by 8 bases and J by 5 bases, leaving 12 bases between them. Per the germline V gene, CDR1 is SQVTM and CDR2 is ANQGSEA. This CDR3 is CSQKLGETQYF. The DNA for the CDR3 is TGCAGCCAAAAATTGGGGGAGACCCAGTACTTC.

DNA of the CDR3: TGTGCCAGCAGTTACTCGCTCGGGGTGAACACTGAAGCTTTCTTT. Residues: CASSYSLGVNTEAFF. The rearrangement joins TRBV6-5 to TRBJ1-1; D is ambiguous. The CDR3 consists of 15 residues. Germline CDR1 MNHEY, CDR2 SVGAGI. Trimming cost V 0 bases and J 0 bases, with 8 bases left between them.

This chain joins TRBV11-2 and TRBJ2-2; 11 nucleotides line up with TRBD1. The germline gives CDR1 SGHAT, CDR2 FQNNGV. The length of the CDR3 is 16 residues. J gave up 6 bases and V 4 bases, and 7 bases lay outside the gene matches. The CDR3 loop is CASSSPDRGLAGELFF. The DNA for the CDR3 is TGTGCCAGCAGCTCCCCGGACAGGGGGCTAGCCGGGGAGCTGTTTTTT.

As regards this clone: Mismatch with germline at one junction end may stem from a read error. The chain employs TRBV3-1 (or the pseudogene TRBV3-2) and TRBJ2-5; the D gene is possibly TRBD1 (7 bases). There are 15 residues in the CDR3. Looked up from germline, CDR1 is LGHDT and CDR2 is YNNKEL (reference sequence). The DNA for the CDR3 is TGTGCCAGCAGTCAAGTTCAGGGGGGCCCAGAGACCCAGTACTTC. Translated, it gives CASSQVQGGPETQYF.

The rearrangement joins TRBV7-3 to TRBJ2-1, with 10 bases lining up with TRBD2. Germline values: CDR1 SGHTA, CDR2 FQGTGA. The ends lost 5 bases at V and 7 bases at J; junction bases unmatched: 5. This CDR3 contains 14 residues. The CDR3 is CASSPSGGINEQFF. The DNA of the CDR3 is TGTGCCAGCAGCCCTAGCGGGGGTATTAATGAGCAGTTCTTC.

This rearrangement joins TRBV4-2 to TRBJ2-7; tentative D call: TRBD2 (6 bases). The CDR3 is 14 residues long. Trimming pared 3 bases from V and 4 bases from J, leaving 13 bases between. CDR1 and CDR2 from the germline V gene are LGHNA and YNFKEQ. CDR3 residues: CASSQNPGRYEQYF. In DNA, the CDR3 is TGTGCCAGCAGCCAGAATCCTGGGAGGTACGAGCAGTACTTC.